One and the same sample provided the 27 T cell receptor beta chains below, sequenced in a study of blood T cell repertoires in COVID-19. The data were produced by immunoSEQ multiplex PCR, yet TCRdb's version contains in-frame clones alone and is incomplete. In the table there are about 400,000 clones, approximately 86% of which are singletons. The specimen was peripheral blood. The receptors stem from a woman between 55 and 75 years old with COVID-19, enrolled during active disease.

The CDR3 DNA follows: TGCGCCAGCAGCTTGGGGTCTAGCGGGGGTTTGTATACGCAGTATTTT. Its protein product is CASSLGSSGGLYTQYF. This sequence joins TRBV5-1 and TRBJ2-3, with TRBD2 identical over 10 bases. Germline V gene data show CDR1 as SGHRS and CDR2 as YFSETQ. With V trimmed by 0 bases and J by 7 bases, 8 bases remained unmatched. This CDR3 is built from 16 residues. The variable domain in full, completed from reference TRBV5-1 and TRBJ2-3, reads KAGVTQTPRYLIKTRGQQVTLSCSPISGHRSVSWYQQTPGQGLQFLFEYFSETQRNKGNFPGRFSGRQFSNSRSEMNVSTLELGDSALYLCASSLGSSGGLYTQYFGPGTRLTVL.

The rearrangement joins TRBV4-2 to TRBJ2-5, with TRBD2 identical over 13 bases. V trimming: 5 bases; J trimming: 2 bases; junction bases outside the gene matches: 5. The CDR3 is made up of 16 amino acids. Germline V CDR1 and CDR2: LGHNA, YNFKEQ. This chain's CDR3 is CASSVRLAGGQETQYF. The CDR3 coding sequence is TGTGCCAGCAGCGTTCGACTAGCGGGGGGACAAGAGACCCAGTACTTC.

The sample holds one count of this clone. This chain links TRBV3-1 (or the pseudogene TRBV3-2) with TRBJ2-3; D gene unclear. Trimming shortened V by 3 bases and J by 5 bases, and 3 bases separated the two germline ends. Germline V gene sequence: CDR1 LGHDT, CDR2 YNNKEL (reference sequence). This CDR3 spans 11 amino acids. CDR3 in DNA: TGTGCCAGCAGCCACGTAGATACGCAGTATTTT. It encodes CASSHVDTQYF.

The chain joins TRBV5-6 to TRBJ2-1; TRBD1 matches at 7 bases. The CDR3 is 12 amino acids. V gave up 3 bases and J gave up 10 bases; unmatched junction bases: 4. Germline assignment: CDR1 SGHDT and CDR2 YYEEEE. DNA for the CDR3: TGTGCCAGCAGCTCTACAGGGGACGAGCAGTTCTTC. This sequence encodes CASSSTGDEQFF.

A remark on this clone: The same CDR3 also results from other DNA sequences found in this sample. The chain uses TRBV12-3 or TRBV12-4 and TRBJ1-1; D is unclear. The CDR3 sequence is 13 residues long. Trimming pared 3 bases from V and 0 bases from J, leaving 5 bases between. CDR3 nucleotides: TGTGCCAGCAGTTTGAGTCTGAACACTGAAGCTTTCTTT. Encoded protein: CASSLSLNTEAFF.

The V gene is TRBV7-2, the J gene TRBJ2-7, with TRBD1 matching over 7 bases. The junction had 7 bases not matched to a gene; V was cut back by 8 bases and J by 3 bases. The CDR3 covers 13 residues. Germline V gives CDR1 SGHTA, CDR2 FQGNSA. The CDR3 protein is CASSKQGLYEQYF. The CDR3 DNA follows: TGTGCCAGCTCGAAACAGGGGCTCTACGAGCAGTACTTC. Based on the CDR3 plus reference TRBV7-2 and TRBJ2-7, the full variable domain is GAGVSQSPSNKVTEKGKDVELRCDPISGHTALYWYRQSLGQGLEFLIYFQGNSAPDKSGLPSDRFSAERTGGSVSTLTIQRTQQEDSAVYLCASSKQGLYEQYFGPGTRLTVT.

The chain recombines TRBV19 with TRBJ1-1; no reliable D call. CDR1 is LNHDA and CDR2 is SQIVND in the germline V gene (reference sequence). V was clipped by 5 bases and J by 8 bases, with 12 bases between them. CDR3 length: 12 residues. The CDR3: CASSPTRGEAFF. The DNA of the CDR3 is TGTGCCAGTAGTCCTACCCGGGGAGAAGCTTTCTTT.

Written as DNA, the CDR3 is TGTGCCAGCAGTTTCCCCCAGGGGAGGGACCGGGAGCTGTTTTTT. Residues: CASSFPQGRDRELFF. The rearrangement uses TRBV28 and TRBJ2-2, with a tentative D call TRBD2 (7 bases). The CDR3 totals 15 residues. The V end lost 3 bases, the J end lost 9 bases, and 17 bases lay between the germline ends. Looked up from germline, CDR1 is MDHEN and CDR2 is SYDVKM.

The table lists this clone with a few counts. V and J are TRBV10-2 and TRBJ2-2, with TRBD2 identical over 8 bases. In germline, CDR1 is WSHSY, CDR2 SAAADI. The trim removed 5 bases at V and 3 bases at J, leaving 5 bases unmatched. The CDR3 loop spans 15 amino acids. In nucleotides, the CDR3 is TGCGCCAGCAGTTGGCGGGGGGCTTACACCGGGGAGCTGTTTTTT. It yields the protein CASSWRGAYTGELFF.

The chain combines TRBV30 with TRBJ2-3; D gene uncertain. The V end was cut by 1 base, the J end by 4 bases, with 6 bases between. From germline, CDR1 is GTSNPN and CDR2 SVGIG (reference sequence). CDR3 length: 12 residues. CDR3 sequence: CAWSASSDTQYF. DNA of the CDR3: TGTGCCTGGAGTGCTTCTTCAGATACGCAGTATTTT.

A single count supports this clone. The chain couples TRBV11-2 to TRBJ1-6; D is unclear. CDR3 length equals 16 residues. Deletions cut 3 bases from V and 0 bases from J, with 9 bases between. Germline V lookup: CDR1 SGHAT, CDR2 FQNNGV. The CDR3 bases are TGTGCCAGCAGCTTCGACCGGAGCTCCTATAATTCACCCCTCCACTTT. Amino acid sequence: CASSFDRSSYNSPLHF.

V and J are TRBV2 and TRBJ2-7; tentative D call: TRBD1 (5 bases). Trimming took 6 bases from V and 1 from J, leaving 13 bases between them. Germline V gene sequence: CDR1 SNHLY, CDR2 FYNNEI. The CDR3 runs 14 residues. CDR3 DNA sequence: TGTGCCAGCAGGGGGATGGGGCAGTCCTACGAGCAGTACTTC. Translation gives CASRGMGQSYEQYF.

V and J are TRBV12-3 or TRBV12-4 and TRBJ2-4; TRBD1 agrees at 8 bases. The CDR3 has 13 amino acids. Losses at the gene ends were 5 bases for V and 7 bases for J; bases not matched to a gene: 4. The CDR3 coding sequence is TGTGCCAGCAGTCGGACAGGGCTGAACATTCAGTACTTC. It yields the protein CASSRTGLNIQYF.

V and J are TRBV4-1 and TRBJ1-2; D unresolved. The CDR3 totals 13 residues. Trimming shortened V by 4 bases and J by 6 bases, and 12 bases separated the two germline ends. CDR1 and CDR2 from the germline V gene are MGHRA and YSYEKL. The CDR3 sequence is CASSPTVGDGYTF. CDR3 nucleotides: TGCGCCAGCAGCCCAACGGTCGGGGATGGCTACACCTTC.

The rearrangement links TRBV5-1 to TRBJ2-7; D perhaps matches TRBD2 (5 bases). V was shortened by 5 bases and J by 0 bases, with 9 bases between the two germline ends. There are 13 residues in the CDR3. The germline V gene encodes CDR1 SGHRS and CDR2 YFSETQ. In DNA form, the CDR3 reads TGCGCCAGCAGAGTAGCGCACTCCTACGAGCAGTACTTC. Its translation: CASRVAHSYEQYF.

This rearrangement joins TRBV6-5 to TRBJ2-5; TRBD2 might be the D (5 bases). There are 12 residues in the CDR3. Trimming stripped 8 bases from V and 2 bases from J, with 9 bases between. Germline CDR1 and CDR2: MNHEY and SVGAGI. The CDR3 protein is CASGGWQETQYF. The CDR3, as DNA: TGTGCCAGCGGCGGGTGGCAAGAGACCCAGTACTTC.

The chain uses TRBV9 and TRBJ2-2; TRBD2 matches at 8 bases. The CDR3 totals 16 residues. V lost 1 base, J lost 1 base, and 3 bases stayed unmatched. Looked up from germline, CDR1 is SGDLS and CDR2 is YYNGEE. CDR3 sequence: CASSVTSGGNTGELFF. The CDR3 DNA reads as TGTGCCAGCAGCGTAACCAGCGGGGGGAACACCGGGGAGCTGTTTTTT.

The chain employs TRBV5-1 and TRBJ1-3, with 7 nucleotides matching TRBD1. Germline V gene data show CDR1 as SGHRS and CDR2 as YFSETQ. The CDR3 is 14 amino acids. J lost 4 bases, V lost 4 bases, and 5 bases had no gene match. The CDR3 protein is CASSQTGYGNTIYF. CDR3 bases: TGCGCCAGCAGCCAGACAGGGTACGGAAACACCATATATTTT.

The chain carries TRBV28 and TRBJ2-7; 8 nucleotides align to TRBD2. CDR1 MDHEN and CDR2 SYDVKM come from the germline V gene. The V gene end was trimmed by 6 bases and the J gene end by 3 bases; junction bases not matched to a gene: 10. CDR3 size: 15 residues. CDR3 nucleotide sequence: TGTGCCAGCAGCGAAGCGGGGGAGAGCCACTACGAGCAGTACTTC. Its protein is CASSEAGESHYEQYF.

The chain is built from TRBV4-1 and TRBJ2-7, with D tentatively TRBD1 (6 bases). The germline gives CDR1 MGHRA, CDR2 YSYEKL. V was clipped by 0 bases and J by 2 bases, with 14 bases between them. CDR3 length: 16 residues. CDR3 amino acids: CASSQDRAGTPYEQYF. The DNA of the CDR3 is TGCGCCAGCAGCCAAGATAGGGCAGGGACACCCTACGAGCAGTACTTC.

This chain connects TRBV6-6 to TRBJ2-1; no clear D. Germline assignment: CDR1 MNHNY and CDR2 SVGAGI (reference sequence). The CDR3 has 14 residues. Trimming removed 10 bases at V and 4 bases at J, with 17 bases between. CDR3 DNA: TGTGCCACCGAACGGAAGACTGATTACAATGAGCAGTTCTTC. It yields the protein CATERKTDYNEQFF.

V and J are TRBV3-1 (or the pseudogene TRBV3-2) and TRBJ1-5, with D unclear. CDR1 is LGHDT and CDR2 is YNNKEL in the germline V gene (reference sequence). The CDR3 loop spans 14 amino acids. V lost 3 bases and J 6 bases, leaving 12 bases between the germline ends. The CDR3 is CASSQPDVSQPQHF. CDR3 bases: TGTGCCAGCAGCCAGCCCGATGTGAGTCAGCCCCAGCATTTT.

The rearrangement uses TRBV25-1 and TRBJ1-5; the D gene is possibly TRBD1 (6 bases). Germline V gene sequence: CDR1 MGHDK, CDR2 SYGVNS. The V gene lost 6 bases and the J gene lost 9 bases, with 18 bases spanning the gap. The CDR3 has 14 amino acids. The CDR3: CASSDGQSSGPQHF. CDR3 DNA: TGTGCCAGCAGCGACGGACAGTCCTCCGGGCCCCAGCATTTT.

This chain's CDR3 is CASGPGGLDEQYF. DNA for the CDR3: TGTGCCAGCGGCCCGGGGGGACTAGACGAGCAGTACTTC. The gene calls are TRBV7-3 and TRBJ2-7, with 8 bases matching TRBD2. This CDR3 comprises 13 residues. Germline loops: CDR1 SGHTA, CDR2 FQGTGA. The V segment lost 8 bases and the J segment 5 bases; nucleotides outside the gene matches: 8. Filled out from reference TRBV7-3 and TRBJ2-7, the complete variable domain reads GAGVSQTPSNKVTEKGKYVELRCDPISGHTALYWYRQSLGQGPEFLIYFQGTGAADDSGLPNDRFFAVRPEGSVSTLKIQRTERGDSAVYLCASGPGGLDEQYFGPGTRLTVT.

The V call is TRBV9, the J call TRBJ1-1; possibly TRBD1 for D (6 bases). The CDR3 consists of 16 residues. CDR1 is SGDLS, CDR2 YYNGEE, per germline. The V and J ends lost 7 bases and 5 bases respectively, with 24 bases between them. As DNA, the CDR3 is TGTGCCAGCGGCGGAGGACAGCGAGGATTAGAAACTGAAGCTTTCTTT. Translation: CASGGGQRGLETEAFF.

The chain has TRBV20-1 and TRBJ1-1; D ambiguous. The CDR3 sequence is 12 residues long. Trimming pared 3 bases from V and 6 bases from J, leaving 11 bases between. Germline V gene lookup returns CDR1 DFQATT and CDR2 SNEGSKA (reference sequence). CDR3: CSASSQTPEAFF. CDR3 coding DNA: TGCAGTGCTAGTAGCCAAACCCCTGAAGCTTTCTTT.

This chain links TRBV11-2 with TRBJ2-7, with 8 bases matching TRBD1. CDR3 length: 14 residues. CDR1 and CDR2 (germline): SGHAT, FQNNGV. After removal of 5 bases from V and 2 bases from J, the junction contained 5 bases not matched to a gene. The CDR3 here is CASSLTGGAYEQYF. CDR3 DNA: TGTGCCAGCAGCCTAACAGGGGGAGCCTACGAGCAGTACTTC.